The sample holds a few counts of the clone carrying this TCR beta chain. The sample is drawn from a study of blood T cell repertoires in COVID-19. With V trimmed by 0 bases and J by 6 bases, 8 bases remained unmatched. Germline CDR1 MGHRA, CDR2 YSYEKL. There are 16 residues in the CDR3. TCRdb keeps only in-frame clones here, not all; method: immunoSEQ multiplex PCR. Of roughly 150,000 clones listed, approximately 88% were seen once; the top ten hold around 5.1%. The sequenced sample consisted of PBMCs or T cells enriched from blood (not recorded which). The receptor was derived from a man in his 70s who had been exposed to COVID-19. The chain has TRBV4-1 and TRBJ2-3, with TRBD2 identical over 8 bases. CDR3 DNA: TGCGCCAGCAGCCAAGATGGGACTAGGGGTTACGATACGCAGTATTTT. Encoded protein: CASSQDGTRGYDTQYF.